These T cell receptor beta chains were read from a single sample in a study of shared clonotypes between healthy human individuals. Measured with immunoSEQ multiplex PCR; TCRdb has only the in-frame clones, and not every one. The sample includes 1.5 million to 2.5 million clones, roughly 94% of them seen just once. The sample taken for sequencing was naive CD8+ T cells sorted from blood. Every receptor here comes from a man younger than 35 in good health. Both conserved end residues are trimmed from each CDR3.

TRBV13 | 13 | ASSQSGAGVDTQY
TRBV5-6 | 11 | ASSPTGGNEQF
TRBV27 | 12 | ASSFGGSNQPQH
TRBV27 | 16 | ASSLMGVSGYGNQPQH
TRBV11-2 | 14 | ASSLGLGPGANVLT
TRBV7-9 | 12 | ASSLVNSPYEQY
TRBV11-2 | 10 | ASSLDGGGWS
TRBV6-5 | 12 | ASSSTEGLAEQY
TRBV7-2 | 11 | ASRPRGTDTQY
TRBV2 | 15 | ASSAMGQDIYYNEQF
TRBV4-1 | 13 | ASSYRDADNSPLH
TRBV11-2 | 13 | ASSLTASLNTEAF
TRBV5-6 | 13 | ASSLGTGLNTEAF
TRBV30 | 10 | AWSTGVGEQY
TRBV30 | 11 | AWSLTGADTQY
TRBV5-6 | 12 | ASSLVYSNQPQH
TRBV2 | 13 | ASSEVVRGTDTQY
TRBV27 | 12 | ASSPPETGDGYT
TRBV27 | 12 | ASSSGQANYEQY
TRBV7-8 | 11 | ASSLAQGGEQY
TRBV6-5 | 10 | ASSQAGETQY
TRBV11-2 | 16 | ASSLNRDRGLANEKLF
TRBV14 | 13 | ASSQTTGWAYEQY
TRBV4-1 | 10 | ASSRPGDEQY
TRBV27 | 11 | ASSSMFQETQY
TRBV13 | 12 | ASSSRDGLYGYT
TRBV9 | 17 | ASSVGVRVGTLGKTEAF
TRBV6-1 | 13 | ASSEVSGGGYGYT
TRBV7-9 | 15 | ASSLVSPPPRGGEQF
TRBV9 | 10 | ASSARYTEAF
TRBV7-9 | 11 | ASSPGWENEQF
TRBV7-8 | 13 | ASSLARGAHNEQF
TRBV5-8 | 13 | ASSGGRTSSETQY
TRBV6-5 | 11 | ASSYAEYSPLH
TRBV6-5 | 12 | ASSYGTSGYEQY
TRBV27 | 12 | ASSLIGGSLEQY